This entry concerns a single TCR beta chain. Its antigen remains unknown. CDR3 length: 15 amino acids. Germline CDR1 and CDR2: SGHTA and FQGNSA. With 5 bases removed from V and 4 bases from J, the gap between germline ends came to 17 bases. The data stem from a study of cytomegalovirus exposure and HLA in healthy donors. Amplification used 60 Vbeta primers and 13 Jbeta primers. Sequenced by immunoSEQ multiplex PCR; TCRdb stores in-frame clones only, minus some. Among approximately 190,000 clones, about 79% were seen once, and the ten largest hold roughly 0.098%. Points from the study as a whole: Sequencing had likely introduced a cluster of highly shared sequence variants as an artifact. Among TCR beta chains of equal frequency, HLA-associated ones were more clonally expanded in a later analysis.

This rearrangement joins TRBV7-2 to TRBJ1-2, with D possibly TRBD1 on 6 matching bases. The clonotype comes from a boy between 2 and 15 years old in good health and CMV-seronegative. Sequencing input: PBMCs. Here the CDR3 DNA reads TGTGCCAGCAGCCCTGGCGGGGGGCGCGTCTATGGCTACACCTTC. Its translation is CASSPGGGRVYGYTF.